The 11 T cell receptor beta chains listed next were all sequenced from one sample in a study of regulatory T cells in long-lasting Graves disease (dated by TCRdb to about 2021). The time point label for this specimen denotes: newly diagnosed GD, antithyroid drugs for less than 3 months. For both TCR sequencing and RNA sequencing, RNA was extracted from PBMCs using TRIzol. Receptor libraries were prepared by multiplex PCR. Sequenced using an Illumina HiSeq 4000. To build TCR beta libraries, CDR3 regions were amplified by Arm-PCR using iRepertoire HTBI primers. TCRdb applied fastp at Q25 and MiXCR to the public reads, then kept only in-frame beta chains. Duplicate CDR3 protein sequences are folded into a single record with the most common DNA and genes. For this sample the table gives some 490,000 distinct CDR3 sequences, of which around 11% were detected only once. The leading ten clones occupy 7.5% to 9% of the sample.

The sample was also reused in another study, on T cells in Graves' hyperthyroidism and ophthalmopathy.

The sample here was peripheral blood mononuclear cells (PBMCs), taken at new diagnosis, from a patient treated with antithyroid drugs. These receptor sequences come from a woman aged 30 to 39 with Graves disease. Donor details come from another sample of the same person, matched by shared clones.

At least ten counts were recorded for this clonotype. CDR3 residues: CSASGLAGNTEAFF. The CDR3 DNA follows: TGCAGTGCTAGTGGTTTAGCCGGGAACACTGAAGCTTTCTTT. V and J are TRBV20-1 and TRBJ1-1; D unclear. The CDR3 has 14 residues. The V end lost 3 bases, the J end lost 1 base, and 12 bases lay between the germline ends. CDR1 DFQATT and CDR2 SNEGSKA come from the germline V gene (reference sequence).

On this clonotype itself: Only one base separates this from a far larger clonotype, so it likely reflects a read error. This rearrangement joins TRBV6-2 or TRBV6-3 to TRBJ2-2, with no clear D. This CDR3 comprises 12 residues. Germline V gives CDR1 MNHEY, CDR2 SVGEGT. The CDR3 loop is CASTLGTEELFF. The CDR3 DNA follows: TGTGCCAGCACCCTCGGAACCGAGGAGCTGTTTTTT.

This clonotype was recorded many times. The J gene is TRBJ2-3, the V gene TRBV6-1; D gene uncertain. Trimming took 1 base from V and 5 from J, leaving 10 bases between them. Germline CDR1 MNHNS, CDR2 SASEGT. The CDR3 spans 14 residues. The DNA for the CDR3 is TGTGCCAGCAGTGAAGAGTTATGGCTAGATACGCAGTATTTT. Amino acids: CASSEELWLDTQYF.

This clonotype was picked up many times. In DNA, the CDR3 is TGTGCCAGCAGTCCCGGGACAGGTCCCTACGAGCAGTACTTC. This codes for CASSPGTGPYEQYF. The chain joins TRBV11-2 to TRBJ2-7, with 8 bases lining up with TRBD1. This CDR3 spans 14 amino acids. The germline V gene encodes CDR1 SGHAT and CDR2 FQNNGV. The V and J ends lost 6 bases and 2 bases, in that order; junction bases with no gene match: 6.

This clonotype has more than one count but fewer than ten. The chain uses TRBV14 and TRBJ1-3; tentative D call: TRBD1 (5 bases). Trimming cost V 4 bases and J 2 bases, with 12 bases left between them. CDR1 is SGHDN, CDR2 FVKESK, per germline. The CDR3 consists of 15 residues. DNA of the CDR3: TGTGCCAGCAGCCCAACTCCAGGGACTGGAAACACCATATATTTT. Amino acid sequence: CASSPTPGTGNTIYF. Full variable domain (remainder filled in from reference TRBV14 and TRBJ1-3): EAGVTQFPSHSVIEKGQTVTLRCDPISGHDNLYWYRRVMGKEIKFLLHFVKESKQDESGMPNNRFLAERTGGTYSTLKVQPAELEDSGVYFCASSPTPGTGNTIYFGEGSWLTVV.

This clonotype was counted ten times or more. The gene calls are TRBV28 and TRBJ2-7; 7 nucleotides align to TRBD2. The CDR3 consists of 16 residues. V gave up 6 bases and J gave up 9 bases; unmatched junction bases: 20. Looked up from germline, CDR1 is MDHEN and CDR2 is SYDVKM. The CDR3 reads CASSPAVGRLFMGQYF. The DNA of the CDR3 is TGTGCCAGCAGCCCCGCCGTCGGGAGGCTCTTTATGGGGCAGTACTTC.

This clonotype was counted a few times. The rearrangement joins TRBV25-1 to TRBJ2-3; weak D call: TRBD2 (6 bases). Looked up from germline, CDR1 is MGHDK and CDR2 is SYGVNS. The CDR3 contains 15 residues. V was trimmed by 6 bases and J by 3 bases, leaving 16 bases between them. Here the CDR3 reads CASSIWAGSTDTQYF. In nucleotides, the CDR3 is TGTGCCAGCAGCATATGGGCGGGATCTACAGATACGCAGTATTTT.

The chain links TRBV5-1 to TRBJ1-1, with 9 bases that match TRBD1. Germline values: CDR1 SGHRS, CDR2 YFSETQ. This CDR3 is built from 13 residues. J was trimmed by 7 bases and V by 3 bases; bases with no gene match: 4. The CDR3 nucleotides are TGCGCCAGCAGCTGGGGACAGGGCTATGAAGCTTTCTTT. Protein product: CASSWGQGYEAFF. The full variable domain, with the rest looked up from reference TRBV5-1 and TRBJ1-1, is KAGVTQTPRYLIKTRGQQVTLSCSPISGHRSVSWYQQTPGQGLQFLFEYFSETQRNKGNFPGRFSGRQFSNSRSEMNVSTLELGDSALYLCASSWGQGYEAFFGQGTRLTVV.

The CDR3 nucleotides read TGTGCCAGTAGTATGAATTCGGGGGGGGTCCTGAACACTGAAGCTTTCTTT. It yields the protein CASSMNSGGVLNTEAFF. This chain joins TRBV19 and TRBJ1-1; perhaps TRBD1 as D (5 bases). V was trimmed by 3 bases and J by 0 bases, leaving 17 bases between them. The CDR3 is 17 residues long. CDR1 is LNHDA and CDR2 is SQIVND in the germline V gene (reference sequence).

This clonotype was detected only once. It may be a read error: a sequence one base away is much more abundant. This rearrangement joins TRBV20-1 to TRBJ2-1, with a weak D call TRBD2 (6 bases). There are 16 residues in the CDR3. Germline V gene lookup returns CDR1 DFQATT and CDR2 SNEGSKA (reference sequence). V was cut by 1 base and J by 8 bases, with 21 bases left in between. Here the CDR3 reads CSARVAPGERFDEQFF. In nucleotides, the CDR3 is TGCAGTGCTAGAGTTGCCCCGGGGGAGAGATTCGATGAGCAGTTCTTC.

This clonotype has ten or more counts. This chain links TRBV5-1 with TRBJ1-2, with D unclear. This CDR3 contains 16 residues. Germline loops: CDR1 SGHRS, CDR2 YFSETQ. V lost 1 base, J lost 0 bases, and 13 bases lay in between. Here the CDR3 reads CASSLIDGRANYGYTF. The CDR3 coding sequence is TGCGCCAGCAGCTTGATTGACGGTCGAGCTAACTATGGCTACACCTTC.